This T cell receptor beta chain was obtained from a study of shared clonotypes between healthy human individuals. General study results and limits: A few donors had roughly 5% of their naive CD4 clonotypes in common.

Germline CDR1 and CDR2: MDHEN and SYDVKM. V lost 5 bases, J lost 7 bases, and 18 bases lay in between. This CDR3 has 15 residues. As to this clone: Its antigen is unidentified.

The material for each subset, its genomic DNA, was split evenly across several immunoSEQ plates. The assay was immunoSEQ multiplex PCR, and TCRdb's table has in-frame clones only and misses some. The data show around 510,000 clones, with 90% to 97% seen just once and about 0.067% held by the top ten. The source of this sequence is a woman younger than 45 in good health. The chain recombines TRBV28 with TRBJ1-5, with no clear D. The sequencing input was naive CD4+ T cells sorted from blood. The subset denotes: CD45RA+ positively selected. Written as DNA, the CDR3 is TGTGCCAGCAGTCCTAGGACGGTGCTAGGGCAGCCCCAGCATTTT. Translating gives CASSPRTVLGQPQHF.